This T cell receptor beta chain was found in a study of T cells in Graves' hyperthyroidism and ophthalmopathy. General study results and limits: Model predictions of ophthalmopathy came a median approximately 6.5 months before onset.

The CDR3 regions of TCR beta were amplified from RNA transcripts. Using the HTBI primer set, a first-round RT-PCR was run on the TCR CDR3. TCRdb re-derived calls from the multiplex PCR reads in MiXCR, one entry per CDR3 protein. This sample carries 490,000 or so distinct CDR3 sequences, roughly 22% of them seen once, and the ten largest clones take under 55%. The study included ophthalmopathy patients with Clinical Activity Score at least 3, NOSPECS grade at least 4 and duration under 3 months. Diagnosis relied on clinical symptoms, serum thyroxine and TRAb, thyroid ultrasound and orbital computed tomography. This clonotype was observed at least ten times. Its antigen is currently unknown. Trimming removed 7 bases from V and 6 bases from J, with 22 bases in between. Germline-derived CDR1 and CDR2 are MDHEN and SYDVKM. This CDR3 is 15 amino acids long.

This receptor was obtained from a woman in her 70s with Graves' ophthalmopathy. The chain uses TRBV28 and TRBJ2-7; D is perhaps TRBD1 or TRBD2 (6 bases each). The sequenced sample consisted of blood. The DNA of the CDR3 is TGTGCCAGCATTGGGGGGCGTCCAGCTATCTCCGAGCAGTACTTC. The encoded protein is CASIGGRPAISEQYF.